The 20 T cell receptor beta chains below were found in one sample sequenced in a study of glioma-infiltrating T cells. The iRepertoire nested amplicon-rescue multiplex PCR amplified TCR alpha and beta CDR3s from RNA. From the multiplex PCR reads, TCRdb called clonotypes with MiXCR, one entry per CDR3 protein. Of 45,000 or so distinct CDR3 sequences listed, under 25% were seen once; the top ten hold around 5.8%. Sequenced material: glioma tissue, nonneoplastic brain tissue, or PBMCs (not recorded which). These receptors were obtained from a human donor with low-grade glioma or glioblastoma, undergoing nonglioma brain surgery, or in good health (not recorded which).

This clonotype showed up many times. The chain couples TRBV28 to TRBJ2-3; D is uncertain. The V end lost 2 bases, the J end lost 0 bases, and 12 bases lay between the germline ends. CDR1 and CDR2 from the germline V gene are MDHEN and SYDVKM. This CDR3 is built from 16 residues. Here the CDR3 reads CASSLSRSGSTDTQYF. In DNA, the CDR3 is TGTGCCAGCAGTTTAAGTAGGAGTGGTAGCACAGATACGCAGTATTTT.

This clonotype was counted many times. The J gene is TRBJ1-1, the V gene TRBV7-8; no definite D call. Germline V gives CDR1 SGHVS, CDR2 FQNEAQ. The V gene lost 5 bases and the J gene lost 8 bases, with 12 bases spanning the gap. There are 12 residues in the CDR3. The CDR3 loop reads CASSPSRREAFF. The CDR3 nucleotides read TGTGCCAGCAGCCCGAGCCGGCGGGAAGCTTTCTTT.

Comment on this clonotype: Being one base from a much bigger clone, this may be a read error. This rearrangement joins TRBV28 to TRBJ1-5; TRBD1 is a possible D gene (5 bases). This CDR3 comprises 13 residues. CDR1 MDHEN and CDR2 SYDVKM come from the germline V gene. DNA of the CDR3: TGTGCCAGCATGGGGGATCTTCGGGAGCCCCAGCGTTTT. The encoded protein is CASMGDLREPQRF.

This clonotype has only a few counts. Just one base apart from a much larger clone, this may be a read error. The CDR3 carries no conserved terminal phenylalanine or tryptophan, so it likely arises from a read error. The chain joins TRBV2 to TRBJ1-1; D is unclear. V lost 4 bases and J 4 bases, leaving 4 bases between the germline ends. Per germline, CDR1 SNHLY and CDR2 FYNNEI. This CDR3 has 11 residues. CDR3 DNA sequence: TGTGCCAGCAGTGTCCTCACTGAAGCTTTCCTT. Translating gives CASSVLTEAFL.

In its sample, this clonotype was seen many times. The CDR3 nucleotides read TGTGCCGGCAAGGACAGGGTCGCTGAGCAGTTCTTC. Translated: CAGKDRVAEQFF. This chain uses TRBV25-1 with TRBJ2-1; 8 positions match TRBD1. V lost 11 bases and J lost 9; bases outside the gene matches: 9. This CDR3 contains 12 residues. Per germline, CDR1 MGHDK and CDR2 SYGVNS.

This chain uses TRBV29-1 with TRBJ2-1; 9 bases agree with TRBD1. The germline V gene has CDR1 SQVTM and CDR2 ANQGSEA. The CDR3 covers 13 residues. Trimming removed 7 bases from V and 7 bases from J; junction bases left unmatched: 8. This chain's CDR3 is CSGTGQGWNEQFF. The DNA for the CDR3 is TGCAGCGGAACGGGACAGGGATGGAATGAGCAGTTCTTC.

At least ten counts were recorded for this clonotype. The CDR3 loop is CASSEVGIRTRPPGLTQYF. CDR3 in DNA: TGTGCCAGCAGTGAAGTTGGAATCAGGACGAGACCTCCAGGTCTTACGCAGTATTTT. The chain carries TRBV6-1 and TRBJ2-3; D unclear. The CDR3 is 19 amino acids. Trimming shortened V by 1 base and J by 8 bases, and 28 bases separated the two germline ends. Germline CDR1 and CDR2: MNHNS and SASEGT.

Sample share makes this clonotype medium-sized. The chain carries TRBV27 and TRBJ1-1, with 7 bases lining up with TRBD1. This CDR3 has 14 residues. Trimming at V came to 5 bases and at J to 5 bases, leaving 8 bases not matched to a gene. The V gene's germline CDR1 is MNHEY and CDR2 SMNVEV (reference sequence). The CDR3 loop reads CASSQRTGKTEAFF. CDR3 in DNA: TGTGCCAGCAGTCAAAGGACAGGAAAGACTGAAGCTTTCTTT.

With respect to this clonotype: A read error may explain this, as a much larger clone is one base away. This chain links TRBV2 with TRBJ1-6; unclear D gene. Germline assignment: CDR1 SNHLY and CDR2 FYNNEI. This CDR3 comprises 11 residues. V dropped 8 bases and J dropped 12 bases, with 11 bases sitting between them. The CDR3 bases are TGTGCCAGCGCTAACGATTTACCCCTCCACTTT. This translates into CASANDLPLHF.

Concerning this clonotype itself: A much larger clone differs from this one at a single base, so this may be a read error. This is likely a read error, given that the CDR3 carries no conserved phenylalanine or tryptophan at its end. V is TRBV2 and J is TRBJ1-1; TRBD1 might be the D (6 bases). CDR3 length: 13 amino acids. The germline V and J ends were trimmed by 8 bases and 4 bases, with 14 bases remaining between them. The germline V gene has CDR1 SNHLY and CDR2 FYNNEI. The CDR3 protein is CASRKGVGTEAFL. As DNA, the CDR3 is TGTGCCAGCCGCAAGGGGGTTGGCACTGAAGCTTTCTTA.

CDR3 amino acids: CASSERGFRGKNEQFF. The CDR3 coding sequence is TGTGCCAGCAGTGAGCGGGGCTTTAGGGGGAAGAATGAGCAGTTCTTC. The gene calls are TRBV2 and TRBJ2-1, with D perhaps given as TRBD1 or TRBD2 (6 bases each). V lost 3 bases, J lost 7 bases, and 19 bases lay in between. The CDR3 length is 16 residues. Per the germline V gene, CDR1 is SNHLY and CDR2 is FYNNEI.

This clonotype was seen ten or more times. A read error may explain this, as a much larger clone is one base away. V gene TRBV28 combines with J gene TRBJ2-3; 9 bases line up with TRBD2. Germline V gene lookup returns CDR1 MDHEN and CDR2 SYDVKM. CDR3 size: 14 residues. The DNA for the CDR3 is TGTGCCGGCAGTTCTAGCGGGGAAGAAGATACGCAGTATTTT. Translating it yields CAGSSSGEEDTQYF. The whole variable domain, remainder taken from reference TRBV28 and TRBJ2-3, is DVKVTQSSRYLVKRTGEKVFLECVQDMDHENMFWYRQDPGLGLRLIYFSYDVKMKEKGDIPEGYSVSREKKERFSLILESASTNQTSMYLCAGSSSGEEDTQYFGPGTRLTVL.

This clonotype was picked up many times. This chain joins TRBV7-9 and TRBJ1-1; D not certain. Trimming left V 5 bases short and J 3 bases short, with 16 bases between. The CDR3 loop spans 15 amino acids. Germline CDR1 and CDR2: SEHNR and FQNEAQ (reference sequence). CDR3 nucleotide sequence: TGTGCCAGCAGCCCCTCAAGGGTAGAGGACACTGAAGCTTTCTTT. Translation: CASSPSRVEDTEAFF.

This chain uses TRBV28 with TRBJ1-5; D is unresolved. The V and J ends lost 6 bases and 3 bases respectively, with 6 bases between them. Germline V gives CDR1 MDHEN, CDR2 SYDVKM. The CDR3 extends over 12 amino acids. In DNA, the CDR3 is TGTGCCAGCAGGGGCACCAATCAGCCCCAGCATTTT. Residues: CASRGTNQPQHF.

The table lists this clonotype with many counts. The chain joins TRBV7-3 to TRBJ2-5; D remains unclear. Trimming pared 2 bases from V and 5 bases from J, leaving 9 bases between. The CDR3 is 13 residues long. The germline V gene has CDR1 SGHTA and CDR2 FQGTGA. The CDR3: CASSLLPMETQYF. DNA of the CDR3: TGTGCCAGCAGCTTATTACCGATGGAGACCCAGTACTTC.

The count of this clonotype is one. This may stem from a read error, because a much larger clone lies one nucleotide away. The chain is built from TRBV19 and TRBJ2-7, with D perhaps assigned TRBD1 or TRBD2 (5 bases each). The CDR3 contains 15 residues. CDR1 and CDR2 from the germline V gene are LNHDA and SQIVND (reference sequence). Trimming took off 7 bases at V and 3 bases at J, with 19 bases between the two ends. DNA of the CDR3: TGTGCCAGTAATATCGCTTGGGACGGGGACTACGAGCAGTACTTC. Its protein product is CASNIAWDGDYEQYF.

This clonotype was seen only a few times. V gene TRBV2 combines with J gene TRBJ2-5, with D perhaps matching TRBD2 (6 bases). This CDR3 is built from 11 residues. With 11 bases removed from V and 4 bases from J, the gap between germline ends came to 11 bases. The germline CDR1 and CDR2 sequences are SNHLY and FYNNEI. Written as DNA, the CDR3 is TGTGCCCAGGGTAGCGGAGAGACCCAGTACTTC. Translation: CAQGSGETQYF.

Ten or more counts support this clonotype. The chain uses TRBV20-1 and TRBJ2-5, with TRBD2 as a possible D gene (5 bases). The CDR3 totals 11 residues. Germline-derived CDR1 and CDR2 are DFQATT and SNEGSKA (reference sequence). V was trimmed by 5 bases and J by 3 bases, leaving 7 bases between them. The CDR3 here is CSAWTEETQYF. As DNA, the CDR3 is TGCAGTGCTTGGACTGAAGAGACCCAGTACTTC.

This clonotype was observed at least ten times. The J gene is TRBJ2-7, the V gene TRBV6-1; TRBD2 is a possible D gene (6 bases). V was clipped by 6 bases and J by 5 bases, with 11 bases between them. CDR3 size: 12 residues. Germline CDR1 reads MNHNS; CDR2 reads SASEGT. In DNA, the CDR3 is TGTGCCAGCAGGACTAGTGGAAACGAGCAGTACGTC. The encoded protein is CASRTSGNEQYV.

This clonotype was recorded many times. The chain couples TRBV18 to TRBJ1-5; the match to TRBD1 covers 8 bases. Germline CDR1 reads KGHSH; CDR2 reads LQKENI. This CDR3 comprises 17 residues. Germline trimming cut 2 bases from V and 3 bases from J; bases unmatched to any gene: 9. CDR3 nucleotide sequence: TGTGCCAGCTCACCATTCCTCTTACAGGGGGTCAATCAGCCCCAGCATTTT. Translating gives CASSPFLLQGVNQPQHF.